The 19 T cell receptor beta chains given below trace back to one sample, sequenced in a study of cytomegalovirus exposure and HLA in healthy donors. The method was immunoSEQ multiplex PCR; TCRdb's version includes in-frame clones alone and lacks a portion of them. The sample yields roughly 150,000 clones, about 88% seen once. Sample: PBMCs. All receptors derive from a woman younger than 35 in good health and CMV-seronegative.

The CDR3 DNA is TGTGCCAGCAGTTTTCAGGCCTCTAACTATGGCTACACCTTC. It is translated as CASSFQASNYGYTF. This chain joins TRBV27 and TRBJ1-2; D ambiguous. Deletions cut 3 bases from V and 0 bases from J, with 8 bases between. The length of the CDR3 is 14 residues. Germline loops: CDR1 MNHEY, CDR2 SMNVEV (reference sequence).

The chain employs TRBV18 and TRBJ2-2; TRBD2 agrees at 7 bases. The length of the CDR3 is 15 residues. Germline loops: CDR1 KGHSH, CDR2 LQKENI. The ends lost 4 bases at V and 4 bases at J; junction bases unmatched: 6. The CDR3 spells CASSLTLAATGELFF. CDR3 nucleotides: TGTGCCAGCTCACTCACTCTAGCGGCCACCGGGGAGCTGTTTTTT.

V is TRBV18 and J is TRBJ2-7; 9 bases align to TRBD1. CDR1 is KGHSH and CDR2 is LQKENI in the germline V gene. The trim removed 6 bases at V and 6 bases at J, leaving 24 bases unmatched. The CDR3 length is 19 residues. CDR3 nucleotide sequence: TGTGCCAGCTCCCCCCCGGGACAGGGAAATTGGGAGATGGGGGGCGAGCAGTACTTC. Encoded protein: CASSPPGQGNWEMGGEQYF.

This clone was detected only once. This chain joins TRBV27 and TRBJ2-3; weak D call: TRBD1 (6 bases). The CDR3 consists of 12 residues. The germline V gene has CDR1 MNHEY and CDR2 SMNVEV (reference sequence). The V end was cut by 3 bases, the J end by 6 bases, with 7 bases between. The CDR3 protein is CASSFQGDTQYF. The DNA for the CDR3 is TGTGCCAGCAGTTTCCAGGGGGATACGCAGTATTTT.

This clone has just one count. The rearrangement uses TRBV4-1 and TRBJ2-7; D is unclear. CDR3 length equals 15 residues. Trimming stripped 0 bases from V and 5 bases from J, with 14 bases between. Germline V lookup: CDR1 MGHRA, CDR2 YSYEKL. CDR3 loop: CASSQDQSPGDEQYF. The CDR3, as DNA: TGCGCCAGCAGCCAAGATCAAAGCCCCGGAGACGAGCAGTACTTC.

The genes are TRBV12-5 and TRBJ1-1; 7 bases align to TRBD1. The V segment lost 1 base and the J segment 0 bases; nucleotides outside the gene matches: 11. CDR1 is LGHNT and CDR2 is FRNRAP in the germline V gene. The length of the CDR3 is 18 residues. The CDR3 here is CASGLGGQAGFMNTEAFF. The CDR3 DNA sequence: TGTGCTAGTGGTTTGGGCGGACAGGCCGGGTTTATGAACACTGAAGCTTTCTTT.

CDR3 sequence reads: CATRPGTGIYEQYF. In DNA, the CDR3 is TGTGCCACTCGGCCCGGGACAGGGATCTACGAGCAGTACTTC. The chain joins TRBV12-5 to TRBJ2-7, with TRBD1 matching 9 bases. Germline lookup yields CDR1 LGHNT and CDR2 FRNRAP. There are 14 residues in the CDR3.

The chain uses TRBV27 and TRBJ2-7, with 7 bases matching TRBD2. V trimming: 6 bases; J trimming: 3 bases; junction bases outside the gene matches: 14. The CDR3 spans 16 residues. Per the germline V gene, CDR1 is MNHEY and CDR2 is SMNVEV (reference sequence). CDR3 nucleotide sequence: TGTGCCAGCAGGGGAGGGGCACCTCGAATTAACTACGAGCAGTACTTC. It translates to CASRGGAPRINYEQYF.

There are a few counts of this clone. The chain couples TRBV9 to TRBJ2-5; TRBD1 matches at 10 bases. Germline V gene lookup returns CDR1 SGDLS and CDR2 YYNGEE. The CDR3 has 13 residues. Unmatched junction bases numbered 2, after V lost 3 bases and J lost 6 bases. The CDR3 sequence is CASSEGQGKTQYF. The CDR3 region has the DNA TGTGCCAGCAGCGAGGGACAGGGGAAGACCCAGTACTTC.

The CDR3 loop reads CASSPSQGAYEQYF. CDR3 coding DNA: TGTGCCAGTAGCCCGTCCCAGGGGGCCTACGAGCAGTACTTC. The V call is TRBV19, the J call TRBJ2-7, with 7 nucleotides matching TRBD1. The CDR3 spans 14 residues. The ends lost 6 bases at V and 2 bases at J; junction bases unmatched: 7. The V gene's germline CDR1 is LNHDA and CDR2 SQIVND (reference sequence).

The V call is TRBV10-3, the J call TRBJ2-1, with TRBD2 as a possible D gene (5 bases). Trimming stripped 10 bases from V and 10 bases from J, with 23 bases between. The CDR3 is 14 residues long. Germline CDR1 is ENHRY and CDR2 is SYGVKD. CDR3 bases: TGTGCCACTCGAGGCGGGCAGGTGGAAGGAGAGCAGTTCTTC. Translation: CATRGGQVEGEQFF.

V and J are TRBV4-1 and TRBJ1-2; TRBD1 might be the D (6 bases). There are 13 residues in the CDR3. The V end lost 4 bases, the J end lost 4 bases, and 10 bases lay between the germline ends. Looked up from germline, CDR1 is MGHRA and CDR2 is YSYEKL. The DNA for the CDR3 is TGCGCCAGCAGCCCGCCGACAGGCTATGGCTACACCTTC. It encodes CASSPPTGYGYTF.

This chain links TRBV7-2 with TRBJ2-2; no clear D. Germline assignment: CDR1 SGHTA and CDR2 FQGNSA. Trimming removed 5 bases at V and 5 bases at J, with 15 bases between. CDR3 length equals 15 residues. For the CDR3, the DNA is TGTGCCAGCAGCCAGAGACTCCCTCGGACCGGGGAGCTGTTTTTT. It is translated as CASSQRLPRTGELFF.

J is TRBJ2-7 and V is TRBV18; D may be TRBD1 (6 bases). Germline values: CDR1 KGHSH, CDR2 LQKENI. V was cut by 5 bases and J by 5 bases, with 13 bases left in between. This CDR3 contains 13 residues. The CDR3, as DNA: TGTGCCAGCTCAGCTTTACAGGGTGACGAGCAGTACTTC. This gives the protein CASSALQGDEQYF. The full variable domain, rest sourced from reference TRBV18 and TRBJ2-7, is NAGVMQNPRHLVRRRGQEARLRCSPMKGHSHVYWYRQLPEEGLKFMVYLQKENIIDESGMPKERFSAEFPKEGPSILRIQQVVRGDSAAYFCASSALQGDEQYFGPGTRLTVT.

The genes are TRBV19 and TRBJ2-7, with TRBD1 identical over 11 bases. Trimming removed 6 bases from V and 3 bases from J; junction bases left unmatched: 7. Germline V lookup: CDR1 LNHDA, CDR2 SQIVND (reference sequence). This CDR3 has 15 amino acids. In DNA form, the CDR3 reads TGTGCCAGTAGCCCGGGGACAGGGGGTTTCTACGAGCAGTACTTC. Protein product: CASSPGTGGFYEQYF.

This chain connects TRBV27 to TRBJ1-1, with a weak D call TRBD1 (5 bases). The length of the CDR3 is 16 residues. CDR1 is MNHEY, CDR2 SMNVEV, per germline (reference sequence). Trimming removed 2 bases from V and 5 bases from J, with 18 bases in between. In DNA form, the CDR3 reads TGTGCCAGCAGTTTACGTACGTCAAAGGGGTTAACTGAAGCTTTCTTT. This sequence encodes CASSLRTSKGLTEAFF.

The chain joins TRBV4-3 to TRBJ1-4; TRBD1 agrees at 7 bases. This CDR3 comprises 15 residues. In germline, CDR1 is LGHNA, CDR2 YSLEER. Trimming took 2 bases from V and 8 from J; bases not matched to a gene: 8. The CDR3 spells CASSQTQGIGEKLFF. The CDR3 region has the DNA TGCGCCAGCAGCCAAACACAGGGGATAGGCGAAAAACTGTTTTTT.

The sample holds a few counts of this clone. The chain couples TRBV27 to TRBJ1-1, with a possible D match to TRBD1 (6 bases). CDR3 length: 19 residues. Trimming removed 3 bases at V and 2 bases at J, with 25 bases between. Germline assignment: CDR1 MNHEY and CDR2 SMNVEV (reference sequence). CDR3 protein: CASSFAPWTDPPPNTEAFF. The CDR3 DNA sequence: TGTGCCAGCAGTTTCGCCCCCTGGACAGATCCGCCGCCTAACACTGAAGCTTTCTTT.

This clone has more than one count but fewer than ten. The CDR3 loop is CASSFGENGYTF. Written as DNA, the CDR3 is TGTGCCAGCAGCTTCGGAGAGAACGGCTACACCTTC. The J gene is TRBJ1-2, the V gene TRBV7-9; no reliable D call. The germline V and J ends were trimmed by 3 bases and 8 bases, with 10 bases remaining between them. The CDR3 is 12 amino acids. Germline values: CDR1 SEHNR, CDR2 FQNEAQ (reference sequence).